This is a list of T cell receptor beta chains from one sample in a study of molecular identifiers for immune sequencing clone quantification. MiXCR, applied by TCRdb to the PCR reads, yields one record per CDR3 protein. Found here are about 320,000 distinct CDR3 sequences, roughly a fifth of them singletons; the top ten hold 0.81%. Material: naive CD8+ T cells from blood, with Jurkat cell RNA spiked in. The receptors here all came from a human donor in good health. Some libraries in this study had Jurkat cell RNA spiked in. Both conserved end residues are part of each CDR3. A D gene is named only where the DNA matches it firmly. Rows give clone size only sometimes, using once, few, many, or a class for an expanded clone.

few	TRBV19	TRBD1	TRBJ1-1	CASILRQGDNTEAFF	TGTGCCAGTATCCTCAGACAGGGGGACAACACTGAAGCTTTCTTT
.	TRBV10-1	TRBD1	TRBJ2-5	CASSMDRLQETQYF	TGCGCCAGCAGTATGGACAGGCTCCAAGAGACCCAGTACTTC
many	TRBV29-1	.	TRBJ2-7	CSALDYEQYF	TGCAGCGCTTTAGACTACGAGCAGTACTTC
many	TRBV4-3	TRBD1	TRBJ1-4	CASSQNRGVGEKLFF	TGCGCCAGCAGCCAGAACAGGGGTGTAGGTGAAAAACTGTTTTTT
.	TRBV6-2/TRBV6-3	TRBD2	TRBJ2-3	CASSYSIGTSGRYDTQYF	TGTGCCAGCAGTTACTCGATAGGGACTAGCGGGAGATATGATACGCAGTATTTT
many	TRBV28	.	TRBJ2-5	CASRKPIGPLTETQYF	TGTGCCAGCAGAAAACCAATAGGACCGCTTACTGAGACCCAGTACTTC
many	TRBV20-1	TRBD1	TRBJ1-2	CSASTGGVDWAF	TGCAGTGCTAGTACAGGGGGGGTTGACTGGGCCTTC
many	TRBV4-1	TRBD1	TRBJ2-1	CASSSGQGNEQFF	TGCGCCAGCAGCTCGGGACAGGGCAATGAGCAGTTCTTC
.	TRBV28	TRBD1	TRBJ2-5	CASSTPEDRGSPGGTQYF	TGTGCCAGCAGCACCCCGGAGGACAGGGGATCCCCGGGGGGGACCCAGTACTTC
.	TRBV7-9	.	TRBJ2-1	CASSLAYINEQFF	TGTGCCAGCAGCTTAGCGTATATCAATGAGCAGTTCTTC
few	TRBV11-2	.	TRBJ2-2	CASSLDLAGELFF	TGTGCCAGCAGCTTAGATCTTGCCGGGGAGCTGTTTTTT
few	TRBV7-9	TRBD2	TRBJ2-3	CASSTTGTSGGEGDTQYF	TGTGCCAGCAGCACAACCGGGACTAGCGGGGGGGAAGGAGATACGCAGTATTTT
.	TRBV9	.	TRBJ1-1	CASSVAGGDFTDTEAFF	TGTGCCAGCAGCGTAGCTGGGGGCGACTTTACGGACACTGAAGCTTTCTTT
many	TRBV12-3/TRBV12-4	.	TRBJ2-7	CASSLGVGLTYEQYF	TGTGCCAGCAGTCTGGGAGTGGGACTCACGTACGAGCAGTACTTC
many	TRBV12-5	.	TRBJ2-5	CASGLEMRLGGYTETQYF	TGTGCTAGTGGTTTGGAGATGAGGTTGGGTGGATATACAGAGACCCAGTACTTC
few	TRBV7-3	.	TRBJ1-2	CASSPDRLSAGGYTF	TGTGCCAGCAGCCCGGACCGTCTATCGGCGGGCGGCTACACCTTC
many	TRBV7-9	.	TRBJ2-3	CASSPPADRDTQYF	TGTGCCAGCAGCCCACCGGCAGACCGAGATACGCAGTATTTT
many	TRBV28	.	TRBJ2-3	CASSHPPRRGTDTQYF	TGTGCCAGCAGCCACCCTCCCCGGAGGGGCACAGATACGCAGTATTTT
many	TRBV5-4	TRBD2	TRBJ2-7	CATRGGSYEQYF	TGTGCCACCCGGGGGGGGTCTTACGAGCAGTACTTC
.	TRBV7-9	.	TRBJ2-7	CANKPSGSAYEQYF	TGTGCCAACAAACCCTCAGGCTCGGCCTACGAGCAGTACTTC
.	TRBV11-3	.	TRBJ2-1	CASSSAEDAYNEQFF	TGTGCCAGCAGCTCGGCAGAGGACGCCTACAATGAGCAGTTCTTC
many	TRBV21-1	.	TRBJ2-5	CASSIPTGPETQYF	TGTGCCAGCAGCATCCCGACAGGGCCAGAGACCCAGTACTTC
many	TRBV11-2	TRBD2	TRBJ2-3	CASSSIAGGPSTQYF	TGTGCCAGCAGCTCTATAGCGGGAGGGCCTTCGACGCAGTATTTT
.	TRBV7-6	TRBD1	TRBJ2-2	CASSLEGTGPPNTGELFF	TGTGCCAGCAGCTTAGAAGGGACAGGGCCCCCGAACACCGGGGAGCTGTTTTTT
many	TRBV7-9	.	TRBJ2-3	CASSPPVGGGQRTDTQYF	TGTGCCAGCAGTCCTCCGGTTGGCGGCGGCCAGCGCACAGATACGCAGTATTTT
few	TRBV10-3	.	TRBJ1-5	CAISPGQSNQPQHF	TGTGCCATCAGTCCCGGACAGAGCAATCAGCCCCAGCATTTT
many	TRBV30	.	TRBJ1-1	CAWSVGLNGAFF	TGTGCCTGGAGTGTGGGCCTAAACGGAGCTTTCTTT
.	TRBV6-5	TRBD2	TRBJ2-3	CASSYSRRELADTQYF	TGTGCCAGCAGTTACTCCAGGCGGGAGCTAGCAGATACGCAGTATTTT
.	TRBV12-3/TRBV12-4	TRBD1	TRBJ1-5	CASSSGTGFADQPQHF	TGTGCCAGCAGTTCCGGGACAGGCTTTGCAGATCAGCCCCAGCATTTT
many	TRBV7-9	TRBD1	TRBJ1-1	CASSWGTGENTEAFF	TGTGCCAGCAGCTGGGGGACAGGGGAGAACACTGAAGCTTTCTTT
many	TRBV6-2/TRBV6-3	.	TRBJ2-2	CASRTGRLTGELFF	TGTGCCAGCAGAACGGGACGGCTCACCGGGGAGCTGTTTTTT
.	TRBV18	.	TRBJ2-3	CASSPRGPPTDTQYF	TGTGCCAGCTCACCCCGCGGGCCTCCCACAGATACGCAGTATTTT
.	TRBV5-3	.	TRBJ1-1	CAGSLPRDEKRVSLYSSQAFF	TGTGCCGGCAGCTTACCCCGAGACGAGAAGAGAGTTTCGCTTTACAGTTCCCAAGCTTTCTTT
many	TRBV4-1	TRBD2	TRBJ2-7	CASSLASAGGAYEQYF	TGCGCCAGCAGCCTCGCCAGCGCGGGGGGAGCCTACGAGCAGTACTTC
many	TRBV20-1	.	TRBJ1-5	CSAAGVGTQHF	TGCAGTGCCGCCGGAGTCGGGACCCAGCATTTT
many	TRBV4-1	TRBD2	TRBJ2-7	CASSQDRQRGYEQYF	TGCGCCAGCAGCCAAGATCGACAGCGGGGGTACGAGCAGTACTTC
many	TRBV19	TRBD1	TRBJ2-7	CASSIVAGQGANEQYF	TGTGCCAGTAGTATAGTCGCGGGACAGGGGGCCAACGAGCAGTACTTC
many	TRBV2	.	TRBJ2-3	CASSEVGRSTDTQYF	TGTGCCAGCAGTGAAGTTGGACGATCCACAGATACGCAGTATTTT
many	TRBV2	TRBD1	TRBJ2-3	CASSDRGPSTDTQYF	TGTGCCAGCAGTGACAGGGGGCCGAGCACAGATACGCAGTATTTT
many	TRBV29-1	TRBD2	TRBJ2-1	CSVDAGGLGQFF	TGCAGCGTTGACGCGGGGGGCCTAGGGCAGTTCTTC
many	TRBV27	TRBD2	TRBJ2-7	CASSLSGTSWYEQYF	TGTGCCAGCAGTTTGTCCGGGACTAGCTGGTACGAGCAGTACTTC
many	TRBV5-5	TRBD1	TRBJ1-5	CASSWGTGSNQPQHF	TGTGCCAGCAGCTGGGGGACAGGGAGCAATCAGCCCCAGCATTTT
many	TRBV7-9	.	TRBJ2-4	CASSSTGTEGGIQYF	TGTGCCAGCAGTTCTACCGGGACTGAGGGAGGCATTCAGTACTTC
many	TRBV9	.	TRBJ1-5	CASRGGQANSNQPQHF	TGTGCCAGCAGGGGGGGTCAGGCAAATAGCAATCAGCCCCAGCATTTT
.	TRBV7-8	.	TRBJ2-1	CASSLESAGSREAQFF	TGTGCCAGCAGCTTAGAGTCGGCAGGGTCCCGAGAGGCCCAGTTCTTC
many	TRBV5-8	.	TRBJ2-3	CASSSGRLVNTDTQYF	TGTGCCAGCAGCTCGGGCAGGCTGGTCAACACAGATACGCAGTATTTT
few	TRBV19	TRBD1	TRBJ1-4	CASSIGAGTGEKFF	TGTGCCAGTAGTATAGGCGCCGGGACAGGGGAAAAGTTTTTT
many	TRBV4-2	.	TRBJ2-7	CASSQEVSASSYEQYF	TGTGCCAGCAGCCAAGAAGTATCGGCATCTTCCTACGAGCAGTACTTC
.	TRBV13	TRBD1	TRBJ2-3	CASSFRTGGPDTQYF	TGTGCCAGCAGCTTCAGGACAGGGGGTCCAGATACGCAGTATTTT
.	TRBV12-3/TRBV12-4	TRBD2	TRBJ2-3	CASSFAGAGTDTQYF	TGTGCCAGCAGTTTTGCGGGAGCTGGCACAGATACGCAGTATTTT
many	TRBV5-1	.	TRBJ1-1	CASRAYDTEAFF	TGCGCCAGCAGAGCTTATGACACTGAAGCTTTCTTT
many	TRBV28	TRBD1	TRBJ1-1	CASSQRTGKPSAFF	TGTGCCAGCAGCCAAAGGACAGGCAAGCCCTCAGCTTTCTTT
many	TRBV7-2	.	TRBJ1-6	CASGAGSSSYNSPLHF	TGTGCCAGCGGAGCAGGGAGCTCGTCCTATAATTCACCCCTCCACTTT
few	TRBV6-2/TRBV6-3	.	TRBJ2-7	CASSRVGRSYEQYF	TGTGCCAGCAGCCGAGTGGGCCGCTCCTACGAGCAGTACTTC
many	TRBV7-2	.	TRBJ2-7	CASSHPGYDYEQYF	TGTGCCAGCAGCCACCCGGGGTATGATTACGAGCAGTACTTC
.	TRBV4-3	.	TRBJ1-4	CASSQDRYSGAAVGTNEKLFF	TGCGCCAGCAGCCAAGACCGGTATTCCGGGGCCGCAGTTGGGACTAATGAAAAACTGTTTTTT
many	TRBV12-3/TRBV12-4	.	TRBJ1-5	CASSLGGVRLYSNQPQHF	TGTGCCAGCAGTTTAGGTGGGGTTCGGCTTTATAGCAATCAGCCCCAGCATTTT
many	TRBV9	TRBD1	TRBJ2-5	CASSVGKTGEETQYF	TGTGCCAGCAGCGTAGGCAAGACAGGGGAAGAGACCCAGTACTTC
.	TRBV20-1	.	TRBJ2-7	CSARDPRTPAYEQYF	TGCAGTGCTAGAGACCCCCGGACACCTGCCTACGAGCAGTACTTC
.	TRBV6-2/TRBV6-3	.	TRBJ2-7	CACRGQISYEQYF	TGTGCCTGCAGGGGACAAATCTCCTACGAGCAGTACTTC